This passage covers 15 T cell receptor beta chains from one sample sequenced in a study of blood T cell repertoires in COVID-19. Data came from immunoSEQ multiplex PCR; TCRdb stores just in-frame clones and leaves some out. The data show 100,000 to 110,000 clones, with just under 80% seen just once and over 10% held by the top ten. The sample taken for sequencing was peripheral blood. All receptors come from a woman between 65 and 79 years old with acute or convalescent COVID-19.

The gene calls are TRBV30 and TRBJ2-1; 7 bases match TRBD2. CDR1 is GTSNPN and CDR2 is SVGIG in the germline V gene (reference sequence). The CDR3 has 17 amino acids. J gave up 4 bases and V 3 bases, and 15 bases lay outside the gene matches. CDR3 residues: CAWRTLVGEGRYNEQFF. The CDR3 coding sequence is TGTGCCTGGAGAACCCTGGTTGGGGAGGGTAGGTACAATGAGCAGTTCTTC.

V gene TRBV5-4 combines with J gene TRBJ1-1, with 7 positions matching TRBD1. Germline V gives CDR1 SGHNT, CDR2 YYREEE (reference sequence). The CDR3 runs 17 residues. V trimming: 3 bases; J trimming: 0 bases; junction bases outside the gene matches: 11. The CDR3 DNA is TGTGCCAGCAGCTCTGCGACAGGGATAGGGATGAACACTGAAGCTTTCTTT. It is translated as CASSSATGIGMNTEAFF.

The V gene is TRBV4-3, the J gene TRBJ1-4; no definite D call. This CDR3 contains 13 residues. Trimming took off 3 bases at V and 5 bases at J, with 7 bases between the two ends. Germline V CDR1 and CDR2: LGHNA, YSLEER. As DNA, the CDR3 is TGCGCCAGCAGCCATAGTAGAAATGAAAAACTGTTTTTT. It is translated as CASSHSRNEKLFF.

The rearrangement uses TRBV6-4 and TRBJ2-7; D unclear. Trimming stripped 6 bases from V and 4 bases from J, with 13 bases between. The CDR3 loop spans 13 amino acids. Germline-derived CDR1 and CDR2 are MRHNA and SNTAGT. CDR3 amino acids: CASRHVALYEQYV. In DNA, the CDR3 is TGTGCCAGCAGGCACGTCGCCCTATACGAGCAGTACGTC.

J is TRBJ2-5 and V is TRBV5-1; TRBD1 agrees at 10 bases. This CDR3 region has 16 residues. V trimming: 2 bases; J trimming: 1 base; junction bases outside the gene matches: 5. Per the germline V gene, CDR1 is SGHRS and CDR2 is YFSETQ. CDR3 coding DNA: TGCGCCAGCAGCTTAGGGACAGGGGATAGCCAAGAGACCCAGTACTTC. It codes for CASSLGTGDSQETQYF.

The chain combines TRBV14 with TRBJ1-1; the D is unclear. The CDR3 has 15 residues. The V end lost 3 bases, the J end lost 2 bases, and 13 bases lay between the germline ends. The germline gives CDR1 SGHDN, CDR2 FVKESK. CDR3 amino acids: CASSHVFTRNTEAFF. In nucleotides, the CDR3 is TGTGCCAGCAGCCATGTCTTTACACGTAACACTGAAGCTTTCTTT.

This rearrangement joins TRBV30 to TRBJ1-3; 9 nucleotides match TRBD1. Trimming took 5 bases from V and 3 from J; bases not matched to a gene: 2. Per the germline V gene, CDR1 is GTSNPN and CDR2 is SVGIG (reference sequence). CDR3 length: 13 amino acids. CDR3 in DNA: TGTGCCTGGGAGACAGGGGGTGGAAACACCATATATTTT. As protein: CAWETGGGNTIYF.

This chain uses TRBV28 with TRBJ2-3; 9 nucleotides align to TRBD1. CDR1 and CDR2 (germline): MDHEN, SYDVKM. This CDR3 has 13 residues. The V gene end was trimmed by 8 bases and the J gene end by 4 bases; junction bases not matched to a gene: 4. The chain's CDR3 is CASGTGSADTQYF. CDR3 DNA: TGTGCCAGCGGGACAGGGAGCGCAGATACGCAGTATTTT.

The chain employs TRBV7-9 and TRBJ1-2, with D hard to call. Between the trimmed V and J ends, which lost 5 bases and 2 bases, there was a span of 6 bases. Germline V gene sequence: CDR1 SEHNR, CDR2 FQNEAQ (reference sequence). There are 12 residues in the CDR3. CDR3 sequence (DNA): TGTGCCAGCAGCGGGAGGAACTATGGCTACACCTTC. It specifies CASSGRNYGYTF.

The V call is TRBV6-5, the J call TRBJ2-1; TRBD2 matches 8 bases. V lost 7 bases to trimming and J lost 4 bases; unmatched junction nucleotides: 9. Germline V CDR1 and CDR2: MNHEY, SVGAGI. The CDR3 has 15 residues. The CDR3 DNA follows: TGTGCCAGCACCCCCCCCAGCGGGGGTTACAATGAGCAGTTCTTC. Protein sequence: CASTPPSGGYNEQFF.

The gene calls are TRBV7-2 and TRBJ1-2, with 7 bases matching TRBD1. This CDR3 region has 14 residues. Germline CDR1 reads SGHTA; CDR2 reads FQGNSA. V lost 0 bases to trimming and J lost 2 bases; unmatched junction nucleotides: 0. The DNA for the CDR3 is TGTGCCAGCAGCTTAGCAGGGGGCAACTATGGCTACACCTTC. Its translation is CASSLAGGNYGYTF.

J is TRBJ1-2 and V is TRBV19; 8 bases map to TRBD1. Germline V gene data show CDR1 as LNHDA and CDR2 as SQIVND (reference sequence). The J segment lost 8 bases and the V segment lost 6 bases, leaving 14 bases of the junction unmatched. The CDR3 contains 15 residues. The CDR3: CASSEILGTGGGYTF. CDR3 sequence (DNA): TGTGCCAGTAGCGAGATACTTGGGACAGGTGGAGGCTACACCTTC.

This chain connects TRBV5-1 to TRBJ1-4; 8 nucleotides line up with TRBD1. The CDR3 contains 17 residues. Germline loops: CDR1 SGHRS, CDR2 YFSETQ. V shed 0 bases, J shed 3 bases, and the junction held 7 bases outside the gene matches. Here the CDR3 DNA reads TGCGCCAGCAGCTTGGGACAGGGGAAAGCGGCTAATGAAAAACTGTTTTTT. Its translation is CASSLGQGKAANEKLFF. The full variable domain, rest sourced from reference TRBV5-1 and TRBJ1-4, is KAGVTQTPRYLIKTRGQQVTLSCSPISGHRSVSWYQQTPGQGLQFLFEYFSETQRNKGNFPGRFSGRQFSNSRSEMNVSTLELGDSALYLCASSLGQGKAANEKLFFGSGTQLSVL.

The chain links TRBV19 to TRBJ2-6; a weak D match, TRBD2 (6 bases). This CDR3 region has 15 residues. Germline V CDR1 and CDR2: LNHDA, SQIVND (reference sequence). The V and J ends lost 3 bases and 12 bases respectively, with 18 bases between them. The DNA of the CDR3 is TGTGCCAGTAGTATTGGGCAAGCTCCCGGGAGCGTCCTGACTTTC. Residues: CASSIGQAPGSVLTF.

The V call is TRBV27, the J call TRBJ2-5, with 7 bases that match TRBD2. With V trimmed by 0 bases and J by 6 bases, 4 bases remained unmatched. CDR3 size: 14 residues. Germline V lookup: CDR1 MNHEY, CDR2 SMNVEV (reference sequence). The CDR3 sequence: CASSLSPSGKTQYF. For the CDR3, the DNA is TGTGCCAGCAGTTTATCGCCCAGCGGGAAGACCCAGTACTTC.